This T cell receptor (beta chain) was documented in a study of T cell responses to AZD1222 COVID-19 vaccine. On this clone: Its antigen is unidentified.

The method was immunoSEQ multiplex PCR; TCRdb's version includes in-frame clones alone and lacks a portion of them. The table has some 150,000 clones, about 89% seen once. Overall study results and limits: Donors, mostly white British, included more females; clonal diversity was possibly underestimated. Baseline seropositivity occurred in only a handful of AZD1222 recipients.

The sample was peripheral blood, taken 28 days after the second AZD1222 dose. The source of this sequence is an adult who received the AZD1222 COVID-19 vaccine.

The CDR3 sequence: CASSYNLGPLSYGYTF. The CDR3 nucleotides are TGTGCCAGCAGTTACAATCTGGGACCGCTATCTTATGGCTACACCTTC. The chain employs TRBV6-5 and TRBJ1-2; D is possibly TRBD1 (5 bases). Trimming pared 2 bases from V and 5 bases from J, leaving 18 bases between. Per the germline V gene, CDR1 is MNHEY and CDR2 is SVGAGI. CDR3 length equals 16 residues.